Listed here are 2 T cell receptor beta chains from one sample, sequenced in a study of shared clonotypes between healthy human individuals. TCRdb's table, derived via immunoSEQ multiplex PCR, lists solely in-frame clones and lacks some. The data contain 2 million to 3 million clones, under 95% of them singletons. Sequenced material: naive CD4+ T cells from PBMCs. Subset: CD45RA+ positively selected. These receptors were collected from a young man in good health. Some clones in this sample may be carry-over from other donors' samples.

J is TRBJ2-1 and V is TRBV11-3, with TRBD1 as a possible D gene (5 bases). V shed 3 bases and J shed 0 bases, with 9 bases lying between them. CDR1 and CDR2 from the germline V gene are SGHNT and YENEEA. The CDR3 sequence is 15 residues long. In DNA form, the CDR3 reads TGTGCCAGCAGCTTTGACAGCTCCTCCTACAATGAGCAGTTCTTC. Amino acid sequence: CASSFDSSSYNEQFF.

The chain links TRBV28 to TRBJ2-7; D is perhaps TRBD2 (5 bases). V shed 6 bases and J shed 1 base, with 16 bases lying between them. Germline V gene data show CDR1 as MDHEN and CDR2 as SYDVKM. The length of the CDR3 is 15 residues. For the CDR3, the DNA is TGTGCCAGCAGCCTTACGGGAATAGGGTCCTACGAGCAGTACTTC. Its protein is CASSLTGIGSYEQYF.